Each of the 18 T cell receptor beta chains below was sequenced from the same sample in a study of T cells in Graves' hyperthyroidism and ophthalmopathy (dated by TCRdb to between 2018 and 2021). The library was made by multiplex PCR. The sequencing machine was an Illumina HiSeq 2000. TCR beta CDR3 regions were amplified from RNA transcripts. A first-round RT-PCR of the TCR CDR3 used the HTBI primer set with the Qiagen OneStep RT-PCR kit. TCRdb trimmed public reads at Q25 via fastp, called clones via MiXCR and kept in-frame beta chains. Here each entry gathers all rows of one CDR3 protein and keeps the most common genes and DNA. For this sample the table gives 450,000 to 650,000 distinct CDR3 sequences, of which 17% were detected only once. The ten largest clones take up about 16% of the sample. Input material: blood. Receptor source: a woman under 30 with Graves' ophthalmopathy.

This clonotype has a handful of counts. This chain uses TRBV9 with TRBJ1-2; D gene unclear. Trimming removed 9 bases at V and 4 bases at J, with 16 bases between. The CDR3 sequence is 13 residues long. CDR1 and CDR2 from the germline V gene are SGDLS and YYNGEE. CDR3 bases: TGTGCCACAGTTCATAGACACGTCTATGGCTACACCTTC. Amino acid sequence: CATVHRHVYGYTF. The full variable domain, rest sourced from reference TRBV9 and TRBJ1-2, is DSGVTQTPKHLITATGQRVTLRCSPRSGDLSVYWYQQSLDQGLQFLIQYYNGEERAKGNILERFSAQQFPDLHSELNLSSLELGDSALYFCATVHRHVYGYTFGSGTRLTVV.

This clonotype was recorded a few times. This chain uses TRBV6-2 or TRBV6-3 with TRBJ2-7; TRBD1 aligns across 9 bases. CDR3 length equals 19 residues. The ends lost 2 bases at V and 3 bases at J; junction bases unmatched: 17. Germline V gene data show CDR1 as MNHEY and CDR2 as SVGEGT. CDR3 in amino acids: CASSYVPGYRGLNDYEQYF. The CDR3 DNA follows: TGTGCCAGCAGTTACGTCCCCGGATACAGGGGGCTGAACGACTACGAGCAGTACTTC.

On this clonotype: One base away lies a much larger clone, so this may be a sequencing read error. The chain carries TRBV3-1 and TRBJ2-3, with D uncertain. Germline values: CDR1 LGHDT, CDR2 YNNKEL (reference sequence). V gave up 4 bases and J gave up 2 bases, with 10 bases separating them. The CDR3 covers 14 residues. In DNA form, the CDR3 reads TGTGCCAGCAGCCCTTGTCAGTTCACAGATACGCAGTATTTT. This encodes CASSPCQFTDTQYF.

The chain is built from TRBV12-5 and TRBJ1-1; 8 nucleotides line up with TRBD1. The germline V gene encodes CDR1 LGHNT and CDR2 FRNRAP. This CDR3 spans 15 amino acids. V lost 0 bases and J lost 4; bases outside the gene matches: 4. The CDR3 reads CASGLVLTGVTEAFF. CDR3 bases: TGTGCTAGTGGTTTGGTCCTGACAGGGGTCACTGAAGCTTTCTTT. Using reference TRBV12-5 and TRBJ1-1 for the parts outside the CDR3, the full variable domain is DARVTQTPRHKVTEMGQEVTMRCQPILGHNTVFWYRQTMMQGLELLAYFRNRAPLDDSGMPKDRFSAEMPDATLATLKIQPSEPRDSAVYFCASGLVLTGVTEAFFGQGTRLTVV.

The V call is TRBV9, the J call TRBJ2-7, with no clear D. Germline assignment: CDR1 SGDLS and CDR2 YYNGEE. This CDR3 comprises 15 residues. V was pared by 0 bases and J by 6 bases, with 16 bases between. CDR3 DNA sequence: TGTGCCAGCAGCGTAGGCGAGCCGGTTGATCCCGAGCAGTACTTC. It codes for CASSVGEPVDPEQYF. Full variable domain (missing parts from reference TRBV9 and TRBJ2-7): DSGVTQTPKHLITATGQRVTLRCSPRSGDLSVYWYQQSLDQGLQFLIQYYNGEERAKGNILERFSAQQFPDLHSELNLSSLELGDSALYFCASSVGEPVDPEQYFGPGTRLTVT.

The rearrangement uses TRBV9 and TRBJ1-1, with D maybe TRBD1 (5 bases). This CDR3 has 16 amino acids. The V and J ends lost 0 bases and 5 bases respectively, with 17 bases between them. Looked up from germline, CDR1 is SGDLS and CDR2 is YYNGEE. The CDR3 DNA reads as TGTGCCAGCAGCGTAGAAAGCCAGGCAGGGCGGACTGAAGCTTTCTTT. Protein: CASSVESQAGRTEAFF.

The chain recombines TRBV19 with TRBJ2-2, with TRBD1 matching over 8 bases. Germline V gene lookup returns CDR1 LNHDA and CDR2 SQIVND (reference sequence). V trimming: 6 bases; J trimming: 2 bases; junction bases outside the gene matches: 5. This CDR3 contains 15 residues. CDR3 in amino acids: CASRSGQVNTGELFF. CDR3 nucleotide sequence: TGTGCCAGTAGATCGGGACAGGTCAACACCGGGGAGCTGTTTTTT.

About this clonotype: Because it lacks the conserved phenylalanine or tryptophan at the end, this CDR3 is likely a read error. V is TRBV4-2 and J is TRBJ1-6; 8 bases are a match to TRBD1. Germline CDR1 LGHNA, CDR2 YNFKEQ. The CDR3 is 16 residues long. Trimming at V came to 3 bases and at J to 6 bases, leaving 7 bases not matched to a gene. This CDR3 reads CASSHTDRAGNSPLHL. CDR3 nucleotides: TGTGCCAGCAGCCATACGGACAGGGCTGGTAATTCACCCCTCCACCTT.

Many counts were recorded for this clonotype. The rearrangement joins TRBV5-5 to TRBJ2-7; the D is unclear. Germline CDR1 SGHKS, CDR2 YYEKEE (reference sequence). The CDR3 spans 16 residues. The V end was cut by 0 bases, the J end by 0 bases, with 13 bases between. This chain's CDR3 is CASSLGLTKISYEQYF. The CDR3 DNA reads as TGTGCCAGCAGCTTGGGCCTTACGAAGATCTCCTACGAGCAGTACTTC.

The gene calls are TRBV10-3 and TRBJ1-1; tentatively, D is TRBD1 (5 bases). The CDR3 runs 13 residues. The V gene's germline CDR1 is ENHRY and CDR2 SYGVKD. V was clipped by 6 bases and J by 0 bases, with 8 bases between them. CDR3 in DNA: TGTGCCATCAGGACAGACATGAACACTGAAGCTTTCTTT. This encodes CAIRTDMNTEAFF.

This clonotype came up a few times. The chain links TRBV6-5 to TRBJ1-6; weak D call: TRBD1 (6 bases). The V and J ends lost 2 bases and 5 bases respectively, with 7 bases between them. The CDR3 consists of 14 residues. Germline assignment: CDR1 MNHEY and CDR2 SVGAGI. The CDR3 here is CASSYGGDNSPLHF. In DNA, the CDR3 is TGTGCCAGCAGTTACGGGGGCGATAATTCACCCCTCCACTTT.

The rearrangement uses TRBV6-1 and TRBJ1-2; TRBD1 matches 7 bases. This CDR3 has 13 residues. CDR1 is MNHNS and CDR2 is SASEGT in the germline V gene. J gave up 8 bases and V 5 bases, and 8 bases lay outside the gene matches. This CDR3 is CASSLDRDMGYTF. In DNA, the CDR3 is TGTGCCAGCAGTTTAGACAGGGATATGGGCTACACCTTC.

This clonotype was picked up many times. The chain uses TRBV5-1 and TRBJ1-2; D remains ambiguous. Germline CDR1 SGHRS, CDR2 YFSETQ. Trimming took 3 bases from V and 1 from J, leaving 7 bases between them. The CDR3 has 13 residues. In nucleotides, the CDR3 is TGCGCCAGCAGCTGGAGGGATAACTATGGCTACACCTTC. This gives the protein CASSWRDNYGYTF.

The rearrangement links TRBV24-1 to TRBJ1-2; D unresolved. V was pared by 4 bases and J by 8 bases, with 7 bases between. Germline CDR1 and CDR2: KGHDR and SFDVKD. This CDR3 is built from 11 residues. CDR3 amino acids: CATSDQKGYTF. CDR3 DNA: TGTGCCACCAGTGACCAGAAAGGCTACACCTTC.

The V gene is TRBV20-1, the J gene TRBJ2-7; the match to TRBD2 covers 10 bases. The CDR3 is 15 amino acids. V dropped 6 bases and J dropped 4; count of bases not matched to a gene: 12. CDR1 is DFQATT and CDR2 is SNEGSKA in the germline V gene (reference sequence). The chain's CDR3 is CSAPSSGRLVYEQYF. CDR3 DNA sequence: TGCAGTGCCCCCAGTAGCGGGAGGCTGGTGTACGAGCAGTACTTC.

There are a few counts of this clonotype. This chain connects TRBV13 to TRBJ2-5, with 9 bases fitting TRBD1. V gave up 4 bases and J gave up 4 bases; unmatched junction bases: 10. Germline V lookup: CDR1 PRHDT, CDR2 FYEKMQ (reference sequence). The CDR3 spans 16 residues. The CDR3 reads CASSSQGTGTGETQYF. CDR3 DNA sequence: TGTGCCAGCAGCTCCCAAGGGACAGGGACCGGAGAGACCCAGTACTTC.

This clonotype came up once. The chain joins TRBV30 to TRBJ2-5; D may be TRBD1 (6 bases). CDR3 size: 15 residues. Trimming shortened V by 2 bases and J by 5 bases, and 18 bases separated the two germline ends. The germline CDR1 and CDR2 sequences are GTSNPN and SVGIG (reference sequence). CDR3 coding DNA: TGTGCCTGGAGTCCAACATACCGGACAGACGAGACCCAGTACTTC. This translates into CAWSPTYRTDETQYF. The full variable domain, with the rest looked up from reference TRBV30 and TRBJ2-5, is SQTIHQWPATLVQPVGSPLSLECTVEGTSNPNLYWYRQAAGRGLQLLFYSVGIGQISSEVPQNLSASRPQDRQFILSSKKLLLSDSGFYLCAWSPTYRTDETQYFGPGTRLLVL.

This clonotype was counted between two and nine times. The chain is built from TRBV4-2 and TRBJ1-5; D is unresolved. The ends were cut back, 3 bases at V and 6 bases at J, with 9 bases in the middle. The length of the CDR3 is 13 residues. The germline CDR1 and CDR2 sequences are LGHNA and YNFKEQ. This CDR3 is CASSQADAQPQHF. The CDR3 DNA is TGTGCCAGCAGCCAGGCCGACGCTCAGCCCCAGCATTTT.